Sequencing of this TCR beta chain was carried out in a study of blood T cell repertoires in COVID-19. Looking at the study overall: Sites across the United States, Italy and Spain contributed samples from acute and convalescent COVID-19.

Germline lookup yields CDR1 SNHLY and CDR2 FYNNEI. Losses at the gene ends were 7 bases for V and 0 bases for J; bases not matched to a gene: 11. The CDR3 covers 17 residues. Source study methods: Estimated nucleated cell counts came from reference gene primer amplification. Generated by immunoSEQ multiplex PCR, the TCRdb table keeps only in-frame clones and is missing some. Clone size and V and J calls were adopted from that table, with D and trimming inferred from the DNA. This table holds more than 300,000 clones, approximately 90% found once. The sample taken for sequencing was peripheral blood. The TCR sequence derives from a woman aged 18-35 years who had recovered from COVID-19. The rearrangement links TRBV2 to TRBJ1-1, with TRBD1 identical over 10 bases. Written as DNA, the CDR3 is TGTGCCAGCAATGGACAGGGGGTACTTTTAATGAACACTGAAGCTTTCTTT. Translated: CASNGQGVLLMNTEAFF.